One T cell receptor beta chain is described in this entry. Its antigen is still unknown. Oncomine TCR Beta short-read sequencing was applied to DNA from cultured CD4+ T cells. MiXCR, applied by TCRdb to the PCR reads, yields one record per CDR3 protein. The table shows 12,000 to 15,000 distinct CDR3 sequences, with about 25% occurring only once. This record belongs to a study of vaccination and CD4 T cells after COVID-19. Study background: Four females and six males made up the convalescents, two of whom were Hispanic. Sampling that followed vaccination took place a median approximately 72 days after dose two, within a range of 14 to 241. Study outcomes and limitations: The cohort comprised relatively few convalescent patients, and no early post-infection timepoints were analyzed. Researchers report that a median approximately 85% of reactive clones in convalescent patients surfaced only post-vaccination.

The germline gives CDR1 DFQATT, CDR2 SNEGSKA (reference sequence). V gave up 3 bases and J gave up 5 bases; unmatched junction bases: 3. The CDR3 spans 13 residues. Treatment noted: approximately 9-day PBMC culture with coronavirus spike peptide pools or control peptides (ViraFEST assay). The sequencing sample was made of CD4+ T cells from blood, cultured in vitro. V usage is TRBV20-1 and J usage is TRBJ1-5, with TRBD1 identical over 8 bases. This sequence was found in a human donor who had recovered from COVID-19. The chain's CDR3 is CSASPTGDQPQHF. The CDR3 DNA sequence: TGCAGTGCTAGCCCGACAGGGGATCAGCCCCAGCATTTT.